Included here is one T cell receptor (beta chain) sequence, with context. The sample belongs to a study of blood T cell repertoires in COVID-19. About the research overall: The samples span acute and convalescent COVID-19 from the United States, Italy and Spain. From T cells, B-cell-depleted T cells, or PBMCs came the material, which was cDNA or gDNA.

The germline CDR1 and CDR2 sequences are MNHEY and SVGAGI. The CDR3 extends over 15 amino acids. Trimming took 5 bases from V and 0 from J, leaving 11 bases between them. The authors' processing: Reference gene primer amplification gave estimated nucleated cell counts. Repertoires were generated with immunoSEQ multiplex PCR, while TCRdb's copy carries only in-frame clones and drops some. The V and J calls and clone size come from that table; D and trimming were worked out from the DNA. The data hold about 68,000 clones, with 86% observed a single time. The chain carries TRBV6-5 and TRBJ2-1; D perhaps matches TRBD2 (7 bases). The specimen was peripheral blood. The receptor comes from a woman aged 55 to 70 with acute or convalescent COVID-19. The DNA of the CDR3 is TGTGCCAGCAGTAAGGGGGGGAGCTCCTACAATGAGCAGTTCTTC. It is translated as CASSKGGSSYNEQFF.